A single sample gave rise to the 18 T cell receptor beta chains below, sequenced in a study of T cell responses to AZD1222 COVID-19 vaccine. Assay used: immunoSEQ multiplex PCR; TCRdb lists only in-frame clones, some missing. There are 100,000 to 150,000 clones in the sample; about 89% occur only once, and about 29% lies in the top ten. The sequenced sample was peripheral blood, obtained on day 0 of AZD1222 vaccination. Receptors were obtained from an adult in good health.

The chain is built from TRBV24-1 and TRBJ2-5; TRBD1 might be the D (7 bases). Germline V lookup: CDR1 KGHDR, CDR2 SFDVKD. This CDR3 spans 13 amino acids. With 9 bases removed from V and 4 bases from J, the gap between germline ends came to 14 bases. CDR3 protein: CATQRRGPETQYF. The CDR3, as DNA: TGTGCCACCCAACGGAGGGGGCCAGAGACCCAGTACTTC.

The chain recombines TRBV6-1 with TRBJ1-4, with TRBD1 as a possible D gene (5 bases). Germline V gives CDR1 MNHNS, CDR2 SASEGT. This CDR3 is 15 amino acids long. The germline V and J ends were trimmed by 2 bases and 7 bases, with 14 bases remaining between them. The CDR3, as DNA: TGTGCCAGCAGTGAACCCAGGGAGGTTGGTGAAAAACTGTTTTTT. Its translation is CASSEPREVGEKLFF.

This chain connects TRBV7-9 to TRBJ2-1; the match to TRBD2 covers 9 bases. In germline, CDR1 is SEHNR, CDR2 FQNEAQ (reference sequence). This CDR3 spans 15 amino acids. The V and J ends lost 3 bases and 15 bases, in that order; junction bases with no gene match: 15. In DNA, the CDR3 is TGTGCCAGCAGCTTCGGACTAGCGAGTTATGATTCTCCGTTCTTC. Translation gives CASSFGLASYDSPFF.

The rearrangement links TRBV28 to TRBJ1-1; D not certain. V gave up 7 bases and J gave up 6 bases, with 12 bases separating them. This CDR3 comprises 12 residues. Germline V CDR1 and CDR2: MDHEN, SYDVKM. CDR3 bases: TGTGCCAGCACCTCGTTGGATGCTGAAGCTTTCTTT. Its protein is CASTSLDAEAFF.

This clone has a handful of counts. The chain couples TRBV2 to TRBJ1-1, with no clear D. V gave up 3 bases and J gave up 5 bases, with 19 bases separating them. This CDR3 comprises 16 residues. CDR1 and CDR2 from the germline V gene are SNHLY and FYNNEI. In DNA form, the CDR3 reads TGTGCCAGCAGTGATCCGCCCGGAGTGTCGAGGACTGAAGCTTTCTTT. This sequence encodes CASSDPPGVSRTEAFF.

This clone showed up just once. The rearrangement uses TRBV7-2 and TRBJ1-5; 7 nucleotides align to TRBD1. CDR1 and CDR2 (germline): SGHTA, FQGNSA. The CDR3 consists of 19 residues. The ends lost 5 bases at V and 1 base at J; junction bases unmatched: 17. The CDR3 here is CASSLRPDRGTASNQPQHF. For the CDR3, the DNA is TGTGCCAGCAGCCTTCGCCCGGACCGAGGGACAGCCAGCAATCAGCCCCAGCATTTT.

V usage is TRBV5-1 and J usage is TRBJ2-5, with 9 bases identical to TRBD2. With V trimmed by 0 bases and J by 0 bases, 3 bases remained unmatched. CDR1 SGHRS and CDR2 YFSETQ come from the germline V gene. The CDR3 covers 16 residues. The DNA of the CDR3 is TGCGCCAGCAGCTTGGCAGCGGGGGGTTACCAAGAGACCCAGTACTTC. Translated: CASSLAAGGYQETQYF.

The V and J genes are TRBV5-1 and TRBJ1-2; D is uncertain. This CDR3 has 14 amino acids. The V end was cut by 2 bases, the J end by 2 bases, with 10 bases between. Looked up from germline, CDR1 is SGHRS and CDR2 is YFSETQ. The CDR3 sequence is CASSFGVVNYGYTF. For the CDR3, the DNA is TGCGCCAGCAGCTTTGGGGTGGTAAACTATGGCTACACCTTC.

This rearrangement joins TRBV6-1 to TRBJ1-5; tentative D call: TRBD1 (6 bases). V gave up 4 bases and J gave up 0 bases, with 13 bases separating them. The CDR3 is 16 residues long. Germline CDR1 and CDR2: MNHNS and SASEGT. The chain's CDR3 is CASSAKGGTSNQPQHF. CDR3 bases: TGTGCCAGCAGTGCCAAGGGGGGGACTAGCAATCAGCCCCAGCATTTT.

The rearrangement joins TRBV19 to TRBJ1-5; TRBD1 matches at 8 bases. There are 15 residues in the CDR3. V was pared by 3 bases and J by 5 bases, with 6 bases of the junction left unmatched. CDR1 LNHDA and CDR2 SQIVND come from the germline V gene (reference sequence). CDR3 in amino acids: CASSITTGADQPQHF. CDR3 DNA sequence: TGTGCCAGTAGTATCACGACAGGGGCGGATCAGCCCCAGCATTTT.

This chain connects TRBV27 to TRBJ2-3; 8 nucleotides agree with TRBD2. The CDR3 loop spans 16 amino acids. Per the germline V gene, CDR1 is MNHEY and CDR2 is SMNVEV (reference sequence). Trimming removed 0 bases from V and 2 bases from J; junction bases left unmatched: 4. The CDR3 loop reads CASSLSSAGVTDTQYF. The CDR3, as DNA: TGTGCCAGCAGTTTATCTTCAGCGGGGGTCACAGATACGCAGTATTTT.

The CDR3 nucleotides are TGTGCCAGCAGTTACGAGGAGATGGCTAATGAAAAACTGTTTTTT. Its translation: CASSYEEMANEKLFF. The chain combines TRBV6-5 with TRBJ1-4; D is ambiguous. The V end lost 2 bases, the J end lost 3 bases, and 10 bases lay between the germline ends. This CDR3 comprises 15 residues. Per the germline V gene, CDR1 is MNHEY and CDR2 is SVGAGI.

The CDR3 DNA is TGTGCCAGCAGTTTAATAGAGACCCAGTACTTC. Encoded protein: CASSLIETQYF. The chain has TRBV12-3 or TRBV12-4 and TRBJ2-5; D gene uncertain. CDR3 length: 11 residues. V shed 2 bases and J shed 4 bases, with 2 bases lying between them.

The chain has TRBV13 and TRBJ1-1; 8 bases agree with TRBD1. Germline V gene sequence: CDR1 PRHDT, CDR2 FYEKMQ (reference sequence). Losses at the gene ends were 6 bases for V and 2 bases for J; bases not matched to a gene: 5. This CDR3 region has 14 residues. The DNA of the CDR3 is TGTGCCAGCAGTTCCGACAGGGGTAACACTGAAGCTTTCTTT. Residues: CASSSDRGNTEAFF.

Here the CDR3 DNA reads TGTGCCAGCAGCTTAGATCGGACAGATACGCAGTATTTT. Its translation is CASSLDRTDTQYF. V gene TRBV11-3 combines with J gene TRBJ2-3, with D unclear. Germline values: CDR1 SGHNT, CDR2 YENEEA. The CDR3 is made up of 13 amino acids. V shed 0 bases and J shed 3 bases, with 4 bases lying between them.

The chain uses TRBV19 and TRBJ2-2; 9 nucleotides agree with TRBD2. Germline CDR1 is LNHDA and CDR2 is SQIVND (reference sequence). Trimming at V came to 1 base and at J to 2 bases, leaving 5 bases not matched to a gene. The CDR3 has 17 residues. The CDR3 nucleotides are TGTGCCAGTAGTATAGCTCCTAGCGGGACAAACACCGGGGAGCTGTTTTTT. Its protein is CASSIAPSGTNTGELFF.

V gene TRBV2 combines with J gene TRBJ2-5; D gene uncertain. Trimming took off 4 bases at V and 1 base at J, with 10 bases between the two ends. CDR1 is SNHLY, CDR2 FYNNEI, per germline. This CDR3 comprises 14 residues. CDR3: CASSAVVSQETQYF. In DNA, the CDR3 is TGTGCCAGCAGTGCGGTGGTTAGCCAAGAGACCCAGTACTTC. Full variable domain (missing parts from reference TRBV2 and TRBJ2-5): EPEVTQTPSHQVTQMGQEVILRCVPISNHLYFYWYRQILGQKVEFLVSFYNNEISEKSEIFDDQFSVERPDGSNFTLKIRSTKLEDSAMYFCASSAVVSQETQYFGPGTRLLVL.

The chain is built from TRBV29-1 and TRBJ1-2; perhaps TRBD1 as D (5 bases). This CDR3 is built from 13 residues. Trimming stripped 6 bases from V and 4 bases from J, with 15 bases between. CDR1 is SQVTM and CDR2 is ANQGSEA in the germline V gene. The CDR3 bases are TGCAGCGTGTGGACACCCGTGGGCTATGGCTACACCTTC. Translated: CSVWTPVGYGYTF.